The 32 T cell receptor beta chains listed next were all sequenced from one sample in a study of response to subunit inactivated influenza vaccine. Using its own MiXCR run on the RT-PCR reads, TCRdb lists one record per CDR3 protein. The repertoire has approximately 500,000 distinct CDR3 sequences, around 13% of them found once; the top ten carry around 10%. The sequencing used PBMCs from blood, collected 11 to 12 days after vaccination. All receptors derive from a man aged 50-59 years who received an inactivated influenza vaccine.

This clonotype was counted only a few times. This chain uses TRBV7-6 with TRBJ2-4; D may correspond to TRBD1 or TRBD2 (5 bases each). This CDR3 contains 19 residues. Trimming removed 1 base from V and 0 bases from J, with 19 bases in between. Germline CDR1 is SGHVS and CDR2 is FNYEAQ. CDR3 in amino acids: CASSLGPLRRGPAKNIQYF. CDR3 in DNA: TGTGCCAGCAGCTTAGGTCCCCTTCGTCGGGGACCAGCCAAAAACATTCAGTACTTC.

This clonotype was counted between two and nine times. The genes are TRBV12-3 or TRBV12-4 and TRBJ2-7; 10 nucleotides line up with TRBD2. The CDR3 spans 15 residues. Trimming removed 6 bases from V and 3 bases from J; junction bases left unmatched: 8. CDR3 amino acids: CASSLTASGGYEQYF. CDR3 in DNA: TGTGCCAGCAGCCTTACAGCTAGCGGGGGCTACGAGCAGTACTTC.

This clonotype was picked up a small number of times. CDR3 region: CASSQGYLTGETQYF. The CDR3 coding sequence is TGCGCCAGCAGCCAAGGTTATTTAACGGGGGAGACCCAGTACTTC. The genes are TRBV4-3 and TRBJ2-5; the D gene is possibly TRBD2 (5 bases). The germline gives CDR1 LGHNA, CDR2 YSLEER. V was pared by 1 base and J by 5 bases, with 14 bases between. The CDR3 is 15 residues long.

This rearrangement joins TRBV10-3 to TRBJ2-1; D is tentatively TRBD1 or TRBD2 (6 bases each). The V gene lost 6 bases and the J gene lost 8 bases, with 14 bases spanning the gap. CDR3 length equals 13 residues. Per germline, CDR1 ENHRY and CDR2 SYGVKD. The CDR3 DNA follows: TGTGCCATCAGCGGACCGGGGGCCTATGAGCAGTTCTTC. It encodes CAISGPGAYEQFF.

This chain links TRBV11-2 with TRBJ1-1; D is unresolved. Trimming removed 1 base at V and 6 bases at J, with 9 bases between. The CDR3 totals 13 residues. Germline V gene data show CDR1 as SGHAT and CDR2 as FQNNGV. This CDR3 is CASSLAGFPEAFF. The CDR3 nucleotides are TGTGCCAGCAGCTTAGCTGGGTTTCCTGAAGCTTTCTTT.

This clonotype was seen only a few times. The rearrangement uses TRBV6-2 or TRBV6-3 and TRBJ2-7; 8 positions match TRBD1. This CDR3 has 15 amino acids. Germline assignment: CDR1 MNHEY and CDR2 SVGEGT. V was clipped by 2 bases and J by 4 bases; unmatched bases: 7. In nucleotides, the CDR3 is TGTGCCAGCAGTTACCCCCGGACAGGGATGTACGAGCAGTACTTC. Translating gives CASSYPRTGMYEQYF.

This rearrangement joins TRBV11-2 to TRBJ2-3, with 12 bases matching TRBD2. With V trimmed by 0 bases and J by 2 bases, 3 bases remained unmatched. This CDR3 has 17 amino acids. Germline CDR1 is SGHAT and CDR2 is FQNNGV. The CDR3 spells CASSLDGLAGYTDTQYF. The CDR3 DNA follows: TGTGCCAGCAGCTTAGATGGACTAGCGGGATACACAGATACGCAGTATTTT. Combining the CDR3 with reference TRBV11-2 and TRBJ2-3 gives the whole variable domain EAGVAQSPRYKIIEKRQSVAFWCNPISGHATLYWYQQILGQGPKLLIQFQNNGVVDDSQLPKDRFSAERLKGVDSTLKIQPAKLEDSAVYLCASSLDGLAGYTDTQYFGPGTRLTVL.

This clonotype was counted between two and nine times. The chain links TRBV7-2 to TRBJ2-3, with D perhaps TRBD1 or TRBD2 (5 bases each). Germline loops: CDR1 SGHTA, CDR2 FQGNSA. The CDR3 is made up of 13 amino acids. V gave up 3 bases and J gave up 5 bases, with 9 bases separating them. CDR3 amino acids: CASSFGTGDTQYF. The CDR3, as DNA: TGTGCCAGCAGCTTTGGGACCGGAGATACGCAGTATTTT. The whole variable domain, filled in from reference TRBV7-2 and TRBJ2-3, reads GAGVSQSPSNKVTEKGKDVELRCDPISGHTALYWYRQSLGQGLEFLIYFQGNSAPDKSGLPSDRFSAERTGGSVSTLTIQRTQQEDSAVYLCASSFGTGDTQYFGPGTRLTVL.

This sequence joins TRBV7-9 and TRBJ2-3; D perhaps matches TRBD1 (6 bases). Germline loops: CDR1 SEHNR, CDR2 FQNEAQ (reference sequence). There are 16 residues in the CDR3. Trimming removed 4 bases from V and 0 bases from J, with 14 bases in between. Here the CDR3 reads CASSSPDRISTDTQYF. The CDR3 DNA reads as TGTGCCAGCAGCTCACCAGACAGGATAAGCACAGATACGCAGTATTTT.

This clonotype appeared a few times. The chain links TRBV20-1 to TRBJ2-3; D may be TRBD2 (7 bases). CDR3 length: 14 amino acids. Germline values: CDR1 DFQATT, CDR2 SNEGSKA (reference sequence). Trimming pared 6 bases from V and 1 base from J, leaving 14 bases between. The CDR3, as DNA: TGCAGTGCCCCTAGGGGGGGACGCACAGATACGCAGTATTTT. Protein: CSAPRGGRTDTQYF.

The table lists this clonotype with a few counts. V is TRBV5-1 and J is TRBJ1-4, with unresolved D. This CDR3 spans 14 amino acids. The germline CDR1 and CDR2 sequences are SGHRS and YFSETQ. Trimming removed 0 bases at V and 8 bases at J, with 11 bases between. The CDR3 DNA sequence: TGCGCCAGCAGCTTGGAGGCGGGTCCAGAAAAACTGTTTTTT. The encoded protein is CASSLEAGPEKLFF.

This clonotype has at least ten counts. The chain uses TRBV24-1 and TRBJ2-1, with TRBD1 matching 9 bases. CDR3 length: 15 residues. V trimming: 7 bases; J trimming: 4 bases; junction bases outside the gene matches: 7. Germline CDR1 and CDR2: KGHDR and SFDVKD. The CDR3, as DNA: TGTGCCACCAGCGCTCGGGACAGGGTTTACAATGAGCAGTTCTTC. Translation gives CATSARDRVYNEQFF.

This clonotype was seen repeatedly, ten times or more. The chain links TRBV25-1 to TRBJ1-6; D uncertain. Germline CDR1 reads MGHDK; CDR2 reads SYGVNS. The CDR3 extends over 15 amino acids. With 5 bases removed from V and 6 bases from J, the gap between germline ends came to 14 bases. CDR3 in amino acids: CASSPPLGFNSPLHF. CDR3 nucleotides: TGTGCCAGCAGTCCGCCCTTGGGGTTTAATTCACCCCTCCACTTT.

This chain links TRBV19 with TRBJ1-2; possible D gene TRBD1, 6 bases. CDR3 length equals 13 residues. The germline V and J ends were trimmed by 7 bases and 6 bases, with 15 bases remaining between them. In germline, CDR1 is LNHDA, CDR2 SQIVND (reference sequence). The CDR3 here is CASTNLDSHGYTF. For the CDR3, the DNA is TGTGCCAGTACCAACCTGGACAGCCATGGCTACACCTTC.

This clonotype was counted between two and nine times. The chain uses TRBV6-5 and TRBJ1-4; the D gene is possibly TRBD1 (6 bases). The CDR3 has 13 residues. Trimming took off 0 bases at V and 7 bases at J, with 6 bases between the two ends. Germline V gene lookup returns CDR1 MNHEY and CDR2 SVGAGI. CDR3 sequence reads: CASSYSDSEKLFF. The CDR3 DNA reads as TGTGCCAGCAGTTACTCGGACAGTGAAAAACTGTTTTTT.

Points on this clonotype: The junction and the germline gene differ at one end; a read error may be behind it. This chain uses TRBV29-1 with TRBJ2-3, with D maybe TRBD1 (5 bases). This CDR3 is 13 amino acids long. The germline CDR1 and CDR2 sequences are SQVTM and ANQGSEA. CDR3 DNA sequence: TGCAGCGTTGAAGGCAGGGTCACAGATACGCAGAATTTT. The encoded protein is CSVEGRVTDTQNF.

Ten or more counts support this clonotype. V gene TRBV28 combines with J gene TRBJ2-5; 13 bases line up with TRBD2. The CDR3 has 16 residues. Germline lookup yields CDR1 MDHEN and CDR2 SYDVKM. The trim removed 5 bases at V and 5 bases at J, leaving 8 bases unmatched. CDR3 protein: CASSPSGLAGVETQYF. CDR3 sequence (DNA): TGTGCCAGCAGTCCTTCTGGACTAGCGGGAGTTGAGACCCAGTACTTC.

V usage is TRBV10-3 and J usage is TRBJ2-1; 9 positions match TRBD2. Looked up from germline, CDR1 is ENHRY and CDR2 is SYGVKD. The CDR3 spans 15 residues. With V trimmed by 4 bases and J by 6 bases, 7 bases remained unmatched. The CDR3 DNA reads as TGTGCCATCAGTGTAGGAGGCGGGAGGGTCAATGAGCAGTTCTTC. Its protein product is CAISVGGGRVNEQFF.

This clonotype was seen more than once but under ten times. The chain has TRBV7-2 and TRBJ2-7; 10 bases agree with TRBD2. Germline CDR1 reads SGHTA; CDR2 reads FQGNSA. V shed 4 bases, J shed 2 bases, and the junction held 5 bases outside the gene matches. CDR3 length equals 15 residues. The CDR3, as DNA: TGTGCCAGCAGCTGGACTAGCGGAGACACCTACGAGCAGTACTTC. Its translation is CASSWTSGDTYEQYF.

J is TRBJ1-5 and V is TRBV12-3 or TRBV12-4, with 7 positions matching TRBD1. There are 15 residues in the CDR3. J was trimmed by 1 base and V by 6 bases; bases with no gene match: 6. CDR3 nucleotide sequence: TGTGCCAGCAGCAGGACAGGTCGCAGCAATCAGCCCCAGCATTTT. It specifies CASSRTGRSNQPQHF.

This clonotype showed up just a few times. V is TRBV4-3 and J is TRBJ2-3, with D possibly being TRBD1 (6 bases). The length of the CDR3 is 17 residues. Germline loops: CDR1 LGHNA, CDR2 YSLEER. V was trimmed by 0 bases and J by 2 bases, leaving 15 bases between them. CDR3 loop: CASSQDNPGQYTDTQYF. CDR3 bases: TGCGCCAGCAGCCAAGATAATCCGGGACAATACACAGATACGCAGTATTTT.

The chain is built from TRBV7-2 and TRBJ1-1; D gene ambiguous. In germline, CDR1 is SGHTA, CDR2 FQGNSA. The CDR3 length is 15 residues. V was clipped by 5 bases and J by 4 bases, with 17 bases between them. The CDR3 region is CASSPRRGVGTEAFF. CDR3 in DNA: TGTGCCAGCAGCCCCCGACGGGGTGTCGGCACTGAAGCTTTCTTT.

V is TRBV4-2 and J is TRBJ2-7; the D gene is possibly TRBD2 (6 bases). Between the trimmed V and J ends, which lost 1 base and 6 bases, there was a span of 25 bases. From germline, CDR1 is LGHNA and CDR2 YNFKEQ. CDR3 length: 18 residues. The CDR3 protein is CASSQGVSPGLKPSEQYF. The CDR3 DNA reads TGTGCCAGCAGCCAAGGGGTTTCACCGGGACTCAAGCCCTCCGAGCAGTACTTC.

This clonotype came up many times. The J gene is TRBJ2-7, the V gene TRBV5-1; TRBD1 matches 7 bases. Losses at the gene ends were 0 bases for V and 0 bases for J; bases not matched to a gene: 3. Germline assignment: CDR1 SGHRS and CDR2 YFSETQ. The CDR3 totals 15 residues. CDR3 residues: CASSLGQGISYEQYF. The DNA for the CDR3 is TGCGCCAGCAGCTTGGGACAGGGCATCTCCTACGAGCAGTACTTC.

The chain carries TRBV29-1 and TRBJ2-1; D unresolved. CDR1 and CDR2 (germline): SQVTM, ANQGSEA. This CDR3 has 13 amino acids. V lost 1 base, J lost 5 bases, and 9 bases lay in between. The CDR3 nucleotides are TGCAGCGTTGAAGGATTCAAGAACAATGAGCAGTTCTTC. Its protein product is CSVEGFKNNEQFF.

This clonotype has a handful of counts. J is TRBJ2-1 and V is TRBV7-3, with D possibly TRBD2 on 6 matching bases. Germline lookup yields CDR1 SGHTA and CDR2 FQGTGA. The CDR3 runs 15 residues. Trimming left V 2 bases short and J 7 bases short, with 15 bases between. The CDR3 region is CASSLGGAGVNEQFF. CDR3 bases: TGTGCCAGCAGCTTAGGCGGGGCCGGGGTAAATGAGCAGTTCTTC.

This clonotype was found a few times. V and J are TRBV24-1 and TRBJ2-5; TRBD1 matches 8 bases. The CDR3 runs to 15 residues. V lost 2 bases to trimming and J lost 5 bases; unmatched junction nucleotides: 6. Per the germline V gene, CDR1 is KGHDR and CDR2 is SFDVKD. For the CDR3, the DNA is TGTGCCACCAGTGATTCCCTTCGACAGGGGGAGACCCAGTACTTC. Residues: CATSDSLRQGETQYF.

This clonotype turned up a few times. V usage is TRBV12-3 or TRBV12-4 and J usage is TRBJ2-1, with D perhaps being TRBD1 or TRBD2 (6 bases each). The V end was cut by 3 bases, the J end by 3 bases, with 12 bases between. CDR3 length: 15 amino acids. The CDR3 DNA reads TGTGCCAGCAGTTTCGGGGGCAGGGTCTACAATGAGCAGTTCTTC. Encoded protein: CASSFGGRVYNEQFF.

J is TRBJ2-6 and V is TRBV14; 7 nucleotides match TRBD1. This CDR3 is built from 19 residues. V was pared by 3 bases and J by 0 bases, with 11 bases of the junction left unmatched. Germline V gives CDR1 SGHDN, CDR2 FVKESK. The CDR3 DNA sequence: TGTGCCAGCAGCCACGACAGGGAATCTCGGATCTCTGGGGCCAACGTCCTGACTTTC. It is translated as CASSHDRESRISGANVLTF.

This clonotype has only one observation. The chain couples TRBV7-9 to TRBJ2-1, with D uncertain. CDR1 is SEHNR and CDR2 is FQNEAQ in the germline V gene (reference sequence). This CDR3 region has 16 residues. V was clipped by 2 bases and J by 0 bases, with 11 bases between them. CDR3 DNA: TGTGCCAGCAGCTTATTGAGTAGACTCTCCTACAATGAGCAGTTCTTC. Translation gives CASSLLSRLSYNEQFF.

This clonotype was detected a few times. This sequence joins TRBV20-1 and TRBJ1-1; TRBD1 matches 7 bases. With V trimmed by 6 bases and J by 4 bases, 8 bases remained unmatched. The CDR3 has 13 residues. Per the germline V gene, CDR1 is DFQATT and CDR2 is SNEGSKA (reference sequence). This CDR3 is CSARQGGVTEAFF. In nucleotides, the CDR3 is TGCAGTGCACGACAGGGAGGGGTCACTGAAGCTTTCTTT.

The sample holds a few counts of this clonotype. The chain recombines TRBV10-3 with TRBJ2-7, with D possibly being TRBD2 (5 bases). The CDR3 contains 11 residues. Germline V lookup: CDR1 ENHRY, CDR2 SYGVKD. V was cut by 5 bases and J by 6 bases, with 8 bases left in between. The DNA for the CDR3 is TGTGCCATCAGTACGGGGAGCGAGCAGTACTTC. Amino acids: CAISTGSEQYF.